Each of the 7 T cell receptor beta chains below was sequenced from the same sample in a study of tumor-infiltrating lymphocytes in primary liver carcinoma. The researchers obtained blood RNA from unsorted whole blood and also extracted germline DNA. The template, 500 ng total RNA, yielded TCR beta cDNA made with a constant-region primer. Three rounds of nested multiplex PCR with slightly modified ARM-PCR produced TCR beta libraries. TRBV1-TRBV30 forward and Cbeta reverse primers drove the first two roughly 11-cycle rounds. MiXCR, run by TCRdb on the multiplex PCR reads, gives a single entry per CDR3 protein. The sample lists over 250,000 distinct CDR3 sequences, more than 55% occurring once. Sequenced input: peripheral blood. The receptors here all came from a woman under 40 with primary liver carcinoma and hepatitis B virus infection.

Points on this clonotype: Being one base from a much bigger clone, this may be a read error. The CDR3 nucleotides read TGTGCCACCAGCAAAAACTACGAGCAGTACTTC. This gives the protein CATSKNYEQYF. The J gene is TRBJ2-7, the V gene TRBV12-3 or TRBV12-4; no firm D call. V lost 10 bases to trimming and J lost 3 bases, with 10 bases between them. The CDR3 is 11 residues long.

The chain employs TRBV13 and TRBJ2-2, with D unclear. Trimming left V 8 bases short and J 6 bases short, with 16 bases between. CDR3 length: 14 amino acids. The V gene's germline CDR1 is PRHDT and CDR2 FYEKMQ (reference sequence). Here the CDR3 reads CASGSPGWAGELFF. Here the CDR3 DNA reads TGTGCCAGCGGTTCACCTGGGTGGGCCGGGGAGCTGTTTTTT.

The chain uses TRBV5-4 and TRBJ2-1; the D gene is possibly TRBD2 (6 bases). Trimming pared 4 bases from V and 10 bases from J, leaving 15 bases between. This CDR3 is 13 amino acids long. CDR1 and CDR2 (germline): SGHNT, YYREEE (reference sequence). CDR3 nucleotide sequence: TGTGCCAGCAGCCCAGAACTAGCCTGGGAGCAGTTCTTC. This gives the protein CASSPELAWEQFF. Complete variable domain (other parts from reference TRBV5-4 and TRBJ2-1): ETGVTQSPTHLIKTRGQQVTLRCSSQSGHNTVSWYQQALGQGPQFIFQYYREEENGRGNFPPRFSGLQFPNYSSELNVNALELDDSALYLCASSPELAWEQFFGPGTRLTVL.

A word on this clonotype: A much larger clone is a single base away; this may be a read error. This chain connects TRBV12-3 or TRBV12-4 to TRBJ2-6; 9 positions agree with TRBD1. The CDR3 runs 16 residues. The CDR3 DNA follows: TGTCCCAGCAGTTCGGGACAGGGAGCTGGGGCCAACGTCCTGACTTTC. Protein sequence: CPSSSGQGAGANVLTF.

This clonotype was detected a few times. A much larger clonotype is one base distant, so this may be a read error. The chain couples TRBV11-2 to TRBJ2-7; D call uncertain. The germline CDR1 and CDR2 sequences are SGHAT and FQNNGV. This CDR3 is built from 12 residues. This CDR3 is CASASGSHDQYF. CDR3 DNA sequence: TGTGCCAGCGCCTCGGGCTCCCACGATCAGTACTTC.

The rearrangement uses TRBV7-9 and TRBJ1-5; the D is unclear. Germline assignment: CDR1 SEHNR and CDR2 FQNEAQ (reference sequence). Trimming pared 7 bases from V and 4 bases from J, leaving 14 bases between. This CDR3 region has 14 residues. The CDR3 region is CASNFTEKNQPQHF. The CDR3, as DNA: TGTGCCAGCAACTTCACAGAAAAGAATCAGCCCCAGCATTTT.

Concerning this clonotype: Mismatch with germline at one junction end may stem from a read error. The DNA of the CDR3 is TGTGCCAGCAGCTCCAGTTTTCGGACAGGGGGGCGTTATGAACAGTTCTTC. It encodes CASSSSFRTGGRYEQFF. The V and J genes are TRBV7-9 and TRBJ2-1; TRBD1 matches at 10 bases. Looked up from germline, CDR1 is SEHNR and CDR2 is FQNEAQ (reference sequence). The CDR3 is made up of 17 amino acids. The full variable domain, its missing parts supplied by reference TRBV7-9 and TRBJ2-1, is DTGVSQNPRHKITKRGQNVTFRCDPISEHNRLYWYRQTLGQGPEFLTYFQNEAQLEKSRLLSDRFSAERPKGSFSTLEIQRTEQGDSAMYLCASSSSFRTGGRYEQFFGPGTRLTVL.